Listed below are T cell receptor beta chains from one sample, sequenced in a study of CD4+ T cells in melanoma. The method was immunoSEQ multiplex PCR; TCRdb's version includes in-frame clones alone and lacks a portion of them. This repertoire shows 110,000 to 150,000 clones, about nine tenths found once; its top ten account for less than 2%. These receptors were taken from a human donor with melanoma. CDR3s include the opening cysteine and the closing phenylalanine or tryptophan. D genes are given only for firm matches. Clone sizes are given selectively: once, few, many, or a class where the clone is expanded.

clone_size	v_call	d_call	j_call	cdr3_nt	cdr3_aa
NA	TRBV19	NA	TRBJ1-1	TGTGCCAGTAGTCCCAGGGACATCTGGAACACTGAAGCTTTCTTT	CASSPRDIWNTEAFF
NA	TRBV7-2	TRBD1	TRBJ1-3	TGTGCCAGCAGCTTAACAGGGGGCTATTGGTACACCATATATTTT	CASSLTGGYWYTIYF
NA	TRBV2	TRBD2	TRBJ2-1	TGTGCCAGCAGTGATGCGGGGGGAACGTACAATGAGCAGTTCTTC	CASSDAGGTYNEQFF
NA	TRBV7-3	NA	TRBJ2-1	TGTGCCAGCAGCACCGACCCTTCCGATGAGCAGTTCTTC	CASSTDPSDEQFF
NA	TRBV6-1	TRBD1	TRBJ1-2	TGTGCCAGCAGTGAACAAAGGGGGCTAAGCGGCTACACCTTC	CASSEQRGLSGYTF
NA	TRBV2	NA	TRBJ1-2	TGTGCCAGCACGGGTAAGGACCTTAACTATGGCTACACCTTC	CASTGKDLNYGYTF
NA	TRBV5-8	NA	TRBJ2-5	TGTGCCAGCAGCCCCCTCGGGCAGCAAGAGACCCAGTACTTC	CASSPLGQQETQYF
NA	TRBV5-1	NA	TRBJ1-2	TGCGCCAGCAGCTTGGTGACGACGAACTATGGCTACACCTTC	CASSLVTTNYGYTF
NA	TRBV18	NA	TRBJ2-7	TGTGCCAGCTCACCTCGAGCCGGGACGGACTCCTACGAGCAGTACTTC	CASSPRAGTDSYEQYF
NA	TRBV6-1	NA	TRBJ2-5	TGTGCCAGCAACGAGACCCCCTACCACCAAGAGACCCAGTACTTC	CASNETPYHQETQYF
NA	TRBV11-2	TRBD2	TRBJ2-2	TGTGCCAGCAGCTCCACGGGGGGGGTGAACACCGGGGAGCTGTTTTTT	CASSSTGGVNTGELFF
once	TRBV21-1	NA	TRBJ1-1	TGTGCCAGCAGCAGATCCGCCGACAGGGTGCACACTGAAGCTTTCTTT	CASSRSADRVHTEAFF
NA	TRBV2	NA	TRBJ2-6	TGTGCCAGCAAATGGATCTCTGGGGCCAACGTCCTGACTTTC	CASKWISGANVLTF
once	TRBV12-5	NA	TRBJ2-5	TGTGCTAGTGGTTTGGTAACGGGAATGACCCAGTACTTC	CASGLVTGMTQYF
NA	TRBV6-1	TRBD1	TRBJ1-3	TGTGCCAGCAGTGAAGCAAGGGGACAGCACTCTGGAAACACCATATATTTT	CASSEARGQHSGNTIYF
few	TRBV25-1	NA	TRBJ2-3	TGTGCCAGCAGTGAAGGTCTGGGCACAGATACGCAGTATTTT	CASSEGLGTDTQYF
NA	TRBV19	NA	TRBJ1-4	TGTGCCACCACTCGGGGGGGCGGTCGGGATGAAAAACTGTTTTTT	CATTRGGGRDEKLFF
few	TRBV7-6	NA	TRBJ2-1	TGTGCCAGCAGCTTACAGGGTCGTCAGTTCTTC	CASSLQGRQFF
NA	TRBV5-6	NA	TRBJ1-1	TGTGCCAGCAGCTTGTTCGGCGCCACTCATGAAGCTTTCTTT	CASSLFGATHEAFF
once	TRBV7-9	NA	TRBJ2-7	TGTGCCAGCAGCTTAGGGGGTGGGTCGTACGAGCAGTACTTC	CASSLGGGSYEQYF
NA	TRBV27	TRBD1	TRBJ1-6	TGTGCCAGCAGTCTTCACAGGGGTGGTTCACCCCTCCACTTT	CASSLHRGGSPLHF
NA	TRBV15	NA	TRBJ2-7	TGTGCCACCAGCAGAGATGAGGGCTACGAGCAGTACTTC	CATSRDEGYEQYF
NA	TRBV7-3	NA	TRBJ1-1	TGTGCCAGCAGCCTGAACAGGTTCCGTTGTCGATGGATCAAGGGGGACACTGAAGCTTTCTTT	CASSLNRFRCRWIKGDTEAFF
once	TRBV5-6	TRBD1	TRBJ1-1	TGTGCCAGCAGCAGGAGGGGGCCTAACACTGAAGCTTTCTTT	CASSRRGPNTEAFF
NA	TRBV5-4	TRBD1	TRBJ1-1	TGTGCCAGCAGCCCTGACAGGGAAACTGAAGCTTTCTTT	CASSPDRETEAFF
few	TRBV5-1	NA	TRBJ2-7	TGCGCCAGCAGCTTGGGATTGACAGGTCTCTTGTCCTACGAGCAGTACTTC	CASSLGLTGLLSYEQYF
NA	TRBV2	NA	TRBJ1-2	TGTGCCAGCCGGGAGGGCTATGGCTACACCTTC	CASREGYGYTF
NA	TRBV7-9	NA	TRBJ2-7	TGTGCCAGCAGCTCGGACCCCACCTACGAGCAGTACTTC	CASSSDPTYEQYF
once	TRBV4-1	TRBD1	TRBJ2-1	TGCGCCAGCAGCCAGGACAGGGGTACCTACAATGAGCAGTTCTTC	CASSQDRGTYNEQFF
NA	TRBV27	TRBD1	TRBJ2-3	TGTGCCAGCACTACCAGGACAGGGACAAGGTGGGATACGCAGTATTTT	CASTTRTGTRWDTQYF
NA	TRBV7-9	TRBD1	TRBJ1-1	TGTGCCAGCAAGACCCAGGGGGCAATGAACACTGAAGCTTTCTTT	CASKTQGAMNTEAFF
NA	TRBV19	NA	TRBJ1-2	TGTGCCAGCCAAACATCCGCGGGGAATAACTATGGCTACACCTTC	CASQTSAGNNYGYTF
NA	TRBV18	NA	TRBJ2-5	TGTGCCAGCTCACCGAGGGACCCTCCGGCTAGCTCGGAGACCCAGTACTTC	CASSPRDPPASSETQYF
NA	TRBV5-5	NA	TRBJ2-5	TGTGCCAGCAGCACTTTCGGGGGTGGGGAGACCCAGTACTTC	CASSTFGGGETQYF
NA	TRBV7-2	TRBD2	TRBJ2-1	TGTGCCAGCAGCCTTGTAGCGGGGGCCATTTACAATGAGCAGTTCTTC	CASSLVAGAIYNEQFF
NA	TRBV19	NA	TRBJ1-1	TGTGCCAGTAGTATTCTTCGGGGTTCTGCTTTCTTT	CASSILRGSAFF
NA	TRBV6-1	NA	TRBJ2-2	TGTGCCAGCAGTGAACCGGGATTAGTAACCGGGGAGCTGTTTTTT	CASSEPGLVTGELFF